These 30 T cell receptor beta chains originate from one sample sequenced in a study of tumor and adjacent non-tumor tissue in lung cancer. A modified ARM-PCR protocol with three rounds of nested PCR amplified TCRbeta. TCRdb processed the multiplex PCR reads anew with MiXCR; each CDR3 protein has one entry. The sample consists of tens of thousands of distinct CDR3 sequences, roughly 69% of them appearing once. No cell sorting was done before RNA was extracted from the tissue. More than 3 cm separated this lung sample from the edge of the tumor. Sample: distant non-tumor lung tissue. These receptors originate from a woman aged 60 to 75 with non-small cell lung cancer.

Note on this clonotype: A much larger clone lies a single base off, so this may be a read error. The rearrangement uses TRBV18 and TRBJ1-5; tentatively, D is TRBD1 (6 bases). The J call may be in error: the DNA end matches TRBJ2-3 better. The CDR3 spans 15 residues. Germline CDR1 and CDR2: KGHSH and LQKENI. DNA of the CDR3: TGTGCCAGCTCACCCCTACAGGGAACAGATCAGCCCCAGTATTTT. It yields the protein CASSPLQGTDQPQYF.

This chain connects TRBV4-3 to TRBJ2-1; 7 nucleotides line up with TRBD2. The J call is in doubt because the DNA end fits TRBJ2-7 better. This CDR3 region has 19 residues. CDR1 LGHNA and CDR2 YSLEER come from the germline V gene. CDR3 DNA sequence: TGCGCCAGCAACCAGTATGGGACTAACGGGAGTATAGCCTACAATGAGCAGTACTTC. It translates to CASNQYGTNGSIAYNEQYF.

As regards this clonotype: A junction boundary mismatches the germline segment, possibly from a read error. The gene calls are TRBV6-1 and TRBJ2-2; possibly TRBD1 for D (6 bases). Per the germline V gene, CDR1 is MNHNS and CDR2 is SASEGT. This CDR3 comprises 15 residues. The CDR3 nucleotides are TGTGCCAACAGTACAGGGTTTTCGAACACCGGGGAGCTGCTTTTT. Translation gives CANSTGFSNTGELLF.

This chain joins TRBV4-2 and TRBJ2-7; D unresolved. V lost 6 bases to trimming and J lost 3 bases, with 15 bases between them. In germline, CDR1 is LGHNA, CDR2 YNFKEQ. This CDR3 contains 14 residues. The CDR3 DNA reads TGTGCCAGCAGTCAAACAATAGGAATCTACGAGCAGTACTTC. Translation gives CASSQTIGIYEQYF.

This CDR3 is CASRYDVGRARNEQFF. The CDR3, as DNA: TGTGCCAGCAGATACGATGTCGGGAGGGCCCGGAATGAGCAGTTCTTC. The chain combines TRBV6-6 with TRBJ2-1; 8 bases are a match to TRBD2. The germline gives CDR1 MNHNY, CDR2 SVGAGI (reference sequence). The V and J ends lost 6 bases and 7 bases, in that order; junction bases with no gene match: 14. The CDR3 length is 16 residues.

This clonotype appeared many times. The rearrangement uses TRBV5-1 and TRBJ2-2; D not certain. The germline gives CDR1 SGHRS, CDR2 YFSETQ. The CDR3 contains 15 residues. The V end was cut by 0 bases, the J end by 6 bases, with 12 bases between. Here the CDR3 DNA reads TGCGCCAGCAGCTTGGACCCCGGATACCCCGGGGAGCTGTTTTTT. It yields the protein CASSLDPGYPGELFF.

Note on this clonotype: A junction boundary mismatches the germline segment, possibly from a read error. This rearrangement joins TRBV4-3 to TRBJ2-2; D is unclear. Germline V lookup: CDR1 LGHNA, CDR2 YSLEER. The CDR3 contains 17 residues. CDR3 in amino acids: CTSSQGSGHANTGELFF. The CDR3 DNA sequence: TGTACCAGCAGCCAAGGATCCGGCCATGCGAACACCGGGGAGCTGTTTTTT.

The chain is built from TRBV29-1 and TRBJ2-5; 8 bases line up with TRBD1. This CDR3 region has 12 residues. The V gene's germline CDR1 is SQVTM and CDR2 ANQGSEA. DNA of the CDR3: TGCAGTATACAGGGGGTGCAAGAGACCCAGTACTTC. Translating gives CSIQGVQETQYF.

The chain has TRBV29-1 and TRBJ2-5; D is unresolved. CDR3 size: 12 residues. Germline V gives CDR1 SQVTM, CDR2 ANQGSEA. V lost 7 bases, J lost 5 bases, and 14 bases lay in between. This CDR3 is CSGSLLEETQYF. As DNA, the CDR3 is TGCAGCGGATCGCTTCTGGAGGAGACCCAGTACTTC.

Turning to this clonotype: At one of its ends the junction is not consistent with the germline gene, which may arise from a read error. This chain links TRBV6-1 with TRBJ2-1, with D maybe TRBD2 (6 bases). Germline V CDR1 and CDR2: MNHNS, SASEGT. There are 17 residues in the CDR3. The CDR3 DNA follows: TGTGCCAGCAGTGATCTTAGGAGACTAGTCCCCTACAATGAGCAGTTCTTT. Translation gives CASSDLRRLVPYNEQFF.

This clonotype has a single count. The junction shows a germline mismatch at one end, possibly a read error. The chain joins TRBV11-3 to TRBJ2-5; possibly TRBD1 for D (6 bases). CDR3 length: 12 amino acids. Per the germline V gene, CDR1 is SGHNT and CDR2 is YENEEA. The CDR3 sequence: CVSGGQQETQYF. The CDR3, as DNA: TGTGTCAGCGGCGGACAGCAAGAGACCCAGTACTTT.

Comments on this clonotype: At one end, the junction sequence differs from germline, possibly due to a read error. The chain uses TRBV4-3 and TRBJ2-7; D unclear. The CDR3 length is 14 residues. In germline, CDR1 is LGHNA, CDR2 YSLEER. The CDR3 loop is CASSQERHYYEQYF. The CDR3 bases are TGCGCCAGTAGCCAAGAACGGCATTACTACGAGCAGTACTTC.

This clonotype turned up a few times. The chain carries TRBV7-3 and TRBJ2-1; TRBD2 might be the D (5 bases). V gave up 2 bases and J gave up 7 bases, with 12 bases separating them. The CDR3 runs 14 residues. Germline assignment: CDR1 SGHTA and CDR2 FQGTGA. In DNA, the CDR3 is TGTGCCAGCAGCTTAGGGAGCGTGGTAAATGAGCAGTTCTTC. Translating gives CASSLGSVVNEQFF.

With regard to this clonotype: A junction boundary mismatches the germline segment, possibly from a read error. DNA of the CDR3: TGTGCCAGCAGCCCCACCGCGACGGCCACATATACGCAGTATTTT. Residues: CASSPTATATYTQYF. The rearrangement joins TRBV11-2 to TRBJ2-3; D gene unclear. CDR3 size: 15 residues. Looked up from germline, CDR1 is SGHAT and CDR2 is FQNNGV.

Of note for this clonotype: An end of the junction does not agree with germline; a read error may underlie this. CDR3 nucleotide sequence: TGCGCCAACAGCCAAGATCATCGAGATGTGGAGACCCATTACTTC. It specifies CANSQDHRDVETHYF. V gene TRBV4-3 combines with J gene TRBJ2-5; no firm D call. The CDR3 spans 15 residues. CDR1 is LGHNA and CDR2 is YSLEER in the germline V gene.

This clonotype was observed a single time. The chain couples TRBV6-6 to TRBJ1-1, with unresolved D. Trimming took off 5 bases at V and 3 bases at J, with 10 bases between the two ends. The V gene's germline CDR1 is MNHNY and CDR2 SVGAGI (reference sequence). This CDR3 is 13 amino acids long. The CDR3 is CASSTEADTEAFF. The CDR3 nucleotides are TGTGCCAGCAGTACGGAGGCGGACACTGAAGCTTTCTTT.

There are many counts of this clonotype. The chain has TRBV11-3 and TRBJ2-1; TRBD2 agrees at 14 bases. The CDR3 totals 16 residues. The V gene's germline CDR1 is SGHNT and CDR2 YENEEA. V lost 3 bases to trimming and J lost 6 bases; unmatched junction nucleotides: 4. CDR3 DNA sequence: TGTGCCAGCAGCTTGTCAGGGACTAGCGGGAGCAATGAGCAGTTCTTC. Its protein product is CASSLSGTSGSNEQFF.

A few counts support this clonotype. This chain connects TRBV11-2 to TRBJ1-2; D gene uncertain. The V end lost 5 bases, the J end lost 4 bases, and 20 bases lay between the germline ends. Germline V gene lookup returns CDR1 SGHAT and CDR2 FQNNGV. The CDR3 covers 16 residues. The CDR3 DNA follows: TGTGCCAGCAGCCCCAAGTGGGATACCCGCGTCTATGGCTACACCTTC. Amino acids: CASSPKWDTRVYGYTF.

In the case of this clonotype: Relative to the germline gene, one junction end is altered; a read error may explain this. The CDR3 DNA reads TGTGCCAGCAGCTTAGTCACGGGAACCTACGAGCAGCACTTC. This gives the protein CASSLVTGTYEQHF. The chain joins TRBV11-3 to TRBJ2-7, with D possibly TRBD2 on 5 matching bases. The CDR3 contains 14 residues. Germline V gene sequence: CDR1 SGHNT, CDR2 YENEEA.

As regards this clonotype: No conserved phenylalanine or tryptophan ends this CDR3, so it is likely a read error. The rearrangement uses TRBV12-3 or TRBV12-4 and TRBJ1-2; D is ambiguous. Between the trimmed V and J ends, which lost 4 bases and 4 bases, there was a span of 10 bases. There are 13 residues in the CDR3. CDR3 loop: CASSSQGFYGYTL. In DNA form, the CDR3 reads TGTGCCAGCAGTTCGCAAGGGTTCTATGGCTACACCTTA.

For this clonotype: Without the conserved terminal phenylalanine or tryptophan, this CDR3 likely stems from a read error. The J gene is TRBJ2-6, the V gene TRBV5-6; the D is unclear. The CDR3 consists of 18 residues. V was pared by 3 bases and J by 0 bases, with 16 bases between. CDR1 is SGHDT and CDR2 is YYEEEE in the germline V gene. CDR3 DNA sequence: TGTGCCAGCAGCTATGGAGAGGAACTAAACTCTGGGGCCAACGTCCTGACTTTA. Its protein product is CASSYGEELNSGANVLTL.

Concerning this clonotype: Germline is not matched at one junction end, which may reflect a read error. This chain connects TRBV6-5 to TRBJ2-3; 7 bases match TRBD1. In germline, CDR1 is MNHEY, CDR2 SVGAGI. The CDR3 has 15 residues. Here the CDR3 DNA reads TGTGCCAGCAGTTATGACAGGGAGAACGCAGATACACAGTATTTT. Protein: CASSYDRENADTQYF.

The chain links TRBV12-3 or TRBV12-4 to TRBJ1-2; D not certain. The CDR3 has 16 amino acids. The DNA for the CDR3 is TGTGTCATCAGTTTGGGCAGACAAGCAAACCTCTATGGCTACACCTTC. Protein sequence: CVISLGRQANLYGYTF.

Regarding this clonotype: The junction differs from germline at one of its ends, possibly a read error. The V call is TRBV5-1, the J call TRBJ2-1; D unclear. CDR1 is SGHRS and CDR2 is YFSETQ in the germline V gene. The CDR3 is made up of 16 amino acids. The CDR3 region has the DNA TGTGCCAGCAGCTTGGCCGGCTGCAGCGCCTACAATGAGCAGTTCTTC. Encoded protein: CASSLAGCSAYNEQFF.

To note about this clonotype: This likely comes from a read error, as the CDR3 has no conserved phenylalanine or tryptophan at its end. Because the CDR3's place on the DNA is in doubt, the DNA is left out and the CDR3 is given as listed by TCRdb. The chain couples TRBV11-1 to TRBJ2-2; TRBD2, the D gene given by the table, was not confirmed from the DNA. Both ends counted, the CDR3 spans 17 residues. Germline CDR1 SGHAT, CDR2 FQDESV (reference sequence). CDR3 protein: CASSPRLVGESTGELFL.

As concerns this clonotype: A single base separates this from a much larger clone, so it may be a read error. No conserved phenylalanine or tryptophan is present at the end of the CDR3, so a read error is the likely explanation. CDR3 bases: TGTGCCACCAGTGACCAGGGGACAGGTCAGAGTAACTATGGCTACACCCTC. Translating gives CATSDQGTGQSNYGYTL. This chain uses TRBV24-1 with TRBJ1-2; 8 positions agree with TRBD1. V dropped 4 bases and J dropped 1; count of bases not matched to a gene: 10. The CDR3 runs to 17 residues. Per the germline V gene, CDR1 is KGHDR and CDR2 is SFDVKD.

This clonotype was found a few times. Relative to the germline gene, one junction end is altered; a read error may explain this. CDR3 coding DNA: TGTACCAGTAGCCCCGGGATTGAAGCTTTCTTT. This encodes CTSSPGIEAFF. The V call is TRBV4-2, the J call TRBJ1-1; no definite D call. CDR3 size: 11 residues. CDR1 and CDR2 from the germline V gene are LGHNA and YNFKEQ.

On this clonotype itself: One junction end disagrees with the germline gene, perhaps due to a read error. The chain combines TRBV6-5 with TRBJ2-7, with D possibly TRBD1 on 6 matching bases. This CDR3 spans 13 amino acids. CDR1 is MNHEY, CDR2 SVGAGI, per germline. This chain's CDR3 is CASSLDRTYEQYF. The DNA of the CDR3 is TGTGCCAGCAGTTTGGACAGAACCTACGAGCAGTATTTC.

This clonotype has only one observation. Compared with germline, one end of the junction differs, possibly owing to a read error. This chain links TRBV5-4 with TRBJ2-2; D not certain. This CDR3 has 14 residues. CDR1 and CDR2 from the germline V gene are SGHNT and YYREEE (reference sequence). The CDR3 reads CASSFGSDTVELFF. The CDR3 DNA sequence: TGTGCCAGCAGCTTTGGTAGTGATACCGTGGAGCTGTTTTTT.

In regard to this clonotype: It is likely a read error, because the conserved phenylalanine at the end of the CDR3 is missing. V gene TRBV4-3 combines with J gene TRBJ1-1, with D tentatively TRBD1 (6 bases). The CDR3 has 14 residues. Trimming shortened V by 0 bases and J by 5 bases, and 10 bases separated the two germline ends. From germline, CDR1 is LGHNA and CDR2 YSLEER. DNA of the CDR3: TGCGCCAGCAGCCAAGATTCCCAGGGGACTGAAGCTTTCATT. Protein: CASSQDSQGTEAFI.